This record looks at one T cell receptor (beta chain) sequence and its context. The record originates from a study of blood T cell repertoires in COVID-19. Study-level information: From the United States, Italy and Spain came samples of acute and convalescent COVID-19. PBMCs, B-cell-depleted T cells, or T cells were the source of the cDNA or gDNA that made up the material.

Trimming shortened V by 2 bases and J by 3 bases, and 14 bases separated the two germline ends. The germline V gene has CDR1 LGHNA and CDR2 YNFKEQ. The length of the CDR3 is 16 residues. How the authors handled the data: The assay estimated nucleated cells by amplifying reference gene primers. The repertoire was sequenced with immunoSEQ multiplex PCR; TCRdb's copy has only in-frame clones and lacks some. V and J calls and clone size are those listed in that table; D and trimming were worked out from the DNA. This sample has about 52,000 clones, with 85% to 90% found just once. This sequence joins TRBV4-2 and TRBJ1-5; D not certain. This TCR derives from a man older than 75 with active or convalescent COVID-19. The specimen sequenced was peripheral blood. CDR3 protein: CASSQRRDAPNQPQHF. In nucleotides, the CDR3 is TGTGCCAGCAGCCAACGTAGAGATGCCCCCAATCAGCCCCAGCATTTT.